The 10 T cell receptor beta chains reported below all come from one sample, sequenced in a study of T cells in Graves' hyperthyroidism and ophthalmopathy. Amplified TCR beta CDR3 regions came from RNA transcripts. HTBI primers were the set used in a first-round RT-PCR of the TCR CDR3. One entry per CDR3 protein, called by TCRdb with MiXCR from the multiplex PCR reads. Among around 520,000 distinct CDR3 sequences listed, less than 25% were seen once. Sequencing input: blood. Source of these receptors: a woman under 40 with Graves' ophthalmopathy.

This clonotype was detected a few times. This sequence joins TRBV3-1 and TRBJ2-7, with D perhaps TRBD1 (6 bases). This CDR3 comprises 12 residues. Germline CDR1 LGHDT, CDR2 YNNKEL (reference sequence). The V end lost 4 bases, the J end lost 8 bases, and 12 bases lay between the germline ends. This CDR3 reads CASSLRQDKQYF. In DNA form, the CDR3 reads TGTGCCAGCAGCCTCCGACAGGATAAGCAGTACTTC.

This clonotype was detected ten times or more. This sequence joins TRBV20-1 and TRBJ2-5; 7 positions match TRBD1. Per the germline V gene, CDR1 is DFQATT and CDR2 is SNEGSKA (reference sequence). Trimming cost V 4 bases and J 2 bases; bases outside gene matches: 7. The CDR3 has 14 residues. The CDR3 loop reads CSATRDSMQETQYF. In nucleotides, the CDR3 is TGCAGTGCTACCAGGGACAGTATGCAAGAGACCCAGTACTTC.

The V gene is TRBV5-1, the J gene TRBJ1-1; D may be TRBD1 (6 bases). Germline V gene lookup returns CDR1 SGHRS and CDR2 YFSETQ. Trimming pared 1 base from V and 5 bases from J, leaving 15 bases between. The CDR3 covers 15 residues. Written as DNA, the CDR3 is TGCGCCAGCAGCTTGCGGGGGGCGGGAGGAACTGAAGCTTTCTTT. Its protein product is CASSLRGAGGTEAFF.

There are a few counts of this clonotype. The V gene is TRBV6-1, the J gene TRBJ1-2; 10 bases are shared with TRBD1. The CDR3 length is 15 residues. V shed 6 bases, J shed 9 bases, and the junction held 13 bases outside the gene matches. Germline V gene lookup returns CDR1 MNHNS and CDR2 SASEGT. CDR3 sequence (DNA): TGTGCCAGCAGACTCCCCGAGACAGGGGGCTCCAGCTACACCTTC. This sequence encodes CASRLPETGGSSYTF.

Ten or more counts support this clonotype. The chain recombines TRBV12-3 or TRBV12-4 with TRBJ2-7, with TRBD1 matching over 7 bases. The V segment lost 4 bases and the J segment 6 bases; nucleotides outside the gene matches: 6. This CDR3 comprises 13 residues. The CDR3 region is CASSSDRVTEQYF. The CDR3 DNA reads as TGTGCCAGCAGTTCCGACAGGGTGACCGAGCAGTACTTC.

The chain links TRBV7-8 to TRBJ2-7; TRBD1 aligns across 8 bases. V shed 2 bases, J shed 10 bases, and the junction held 4 bases outside the gene matches. Germline lookup yields CDR1 SGHVS and CDR2 FQNEAQ. This CDR3 is 12 amino acids long. The CDR3 is CASSLTTGAQYF. CDR3 nucleotides: TGTGCCAGCAGCTTAACGACAGGGGCTCAGTACTTC. The full variable domain, with the rest looked up from reference TRBV7-8 and TRBJ2-7, is GAGVSQSPRYKVAKRGQDVALRCDPISGHVSLFWYQQALGQGPEFLTYFQNEAQLDKSGLPSDRFFAERPEGSVSTLKIQRTQQEDSAVYLCASSLTTGAQYFGPGTRLTVT.

The chain uses TRBV29-1 and TRBJ1-1; possibly TRBD1 for D (6 bases). Trimming left V 0 bases short and J 0 bases short, with 14 bases between. The CDR3 loop spans 16 amino acids. Germline CDR1 reads SQVTM; CDR2 reads ANQGSEA. This chain's CDR3 is CSVEDSRTDMNTEAFF. For the CDR3, the DNA is TGCAGCGTTGAAGATTCTCGGACAGACATGAACACTGAAGCTTTCTTT. The full variable domain, completed using reference TRBV29-1 and TRBJ1-1, is SAVISQKPSRDICQRGTSLTIQCQVDSQVTMMFWYRQQPGQSLTLIATANQGSEATYESGFVIDKFPISRPNLTFSTLTVSNMSPEDSSIYLCSVEDSRTDMNTEAFFGQGTRLTVV.

This clonotype was counted ten times or more. CDR3 amino acids: CSARDLTLNTEAFF. In nucleotides, the CDR3 is TGCAGTGCTCGCGATTTAACCTTGAACACTGAAGCTTTCTTT. The genes are TRBV20-1 and TRBJ1-1, with D uncertain. The V and J ends lost 5 bases and 0 bases respectively, with 13 bases between them. Germline V gene data show CDR1 as DFQATT and CDR2 as SNEGSKA (reference sequence). The CDR3 length is 14 residues.

This clonotype was observed at least ten times. This chain links TRBV20-1 with TRBJ1-1; D is ambiguous. The CDR3 is 15 residues long. Germline V lookup: CDR1 DFQATT, CDR2 SNEGSKA (reference sequence). V lost 6 bases and J 2 bases, leaving 19 bases between the germline ends. The CDR3 region is CSALQMRTGNTEAFF. The DNA of the CDR3 is TGCAGTGCCCTTCAGATGAGGACGGGAAACACTGAAGCTTTCTTT.

This clonotype was counted many times. The rearrangement links TRBV28 to TRBJ2-7; a possible D gene is TRBD2 (6 bases). CDR1 is MDHEN and CDR2 is SYDVKM in the germline V gene. The germline V and J ends were trimmed by 8 bases and 0 bases, with 11 bases remaining between them. The CDR3 is 13 residues long. This CDR3 reads CASGPGDSYEQYF. The CDR3 DNA sequence: TGTGCCAGCGGACCGGGGGACTCCTACGAGCAGTACTTC.